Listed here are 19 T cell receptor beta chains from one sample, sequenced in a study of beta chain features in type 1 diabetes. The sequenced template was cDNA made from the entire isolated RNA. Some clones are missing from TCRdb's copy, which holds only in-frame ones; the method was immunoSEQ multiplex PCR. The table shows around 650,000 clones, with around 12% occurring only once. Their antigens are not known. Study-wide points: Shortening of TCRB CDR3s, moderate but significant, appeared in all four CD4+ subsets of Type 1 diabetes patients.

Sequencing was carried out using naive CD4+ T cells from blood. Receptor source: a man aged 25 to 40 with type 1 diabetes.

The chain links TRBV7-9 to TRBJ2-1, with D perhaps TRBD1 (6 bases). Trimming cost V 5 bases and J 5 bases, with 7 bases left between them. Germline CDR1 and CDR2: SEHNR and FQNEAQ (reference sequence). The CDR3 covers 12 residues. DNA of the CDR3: TGTGCCAGCAGCCGGGACAACAATGAGCAGTTCTTC. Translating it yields CASSRDNNEQFF.

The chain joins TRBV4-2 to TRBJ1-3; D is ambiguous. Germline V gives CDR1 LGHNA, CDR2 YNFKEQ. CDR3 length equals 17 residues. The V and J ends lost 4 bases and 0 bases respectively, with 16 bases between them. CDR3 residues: CASSLREENYSGNTIYF. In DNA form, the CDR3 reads TGTGCCAGCAGCCTCCGGGAGGAAAATTACTCTGGAAACACCATATATTTT.

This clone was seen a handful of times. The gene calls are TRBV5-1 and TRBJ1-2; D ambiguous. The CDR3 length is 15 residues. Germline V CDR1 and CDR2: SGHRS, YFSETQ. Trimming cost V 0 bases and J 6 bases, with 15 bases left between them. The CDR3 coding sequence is TGCGCCAGCAGCTTGGAGGGCAGGCCGAGCGATGGCTACACCTTC. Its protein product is CASSLEGRPSDGYTF.

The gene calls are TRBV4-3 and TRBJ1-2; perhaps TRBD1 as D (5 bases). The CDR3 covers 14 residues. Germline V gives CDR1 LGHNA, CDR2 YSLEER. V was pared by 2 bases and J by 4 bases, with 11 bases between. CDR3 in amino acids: CASSQHEGPYGYTF. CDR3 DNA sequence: TGCGCCAGCAGCCAACATGAGGGACCCTATGGCTACACCTTC.

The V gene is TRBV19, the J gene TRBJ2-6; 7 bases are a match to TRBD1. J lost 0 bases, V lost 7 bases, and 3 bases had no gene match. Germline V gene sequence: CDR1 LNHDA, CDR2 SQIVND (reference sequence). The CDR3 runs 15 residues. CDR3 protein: CASKTGSSGANVLTF. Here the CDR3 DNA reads TGTGCCAGTAAGACAGGGAGCTCTGGGGCCAACGTCCTGACTTTC.

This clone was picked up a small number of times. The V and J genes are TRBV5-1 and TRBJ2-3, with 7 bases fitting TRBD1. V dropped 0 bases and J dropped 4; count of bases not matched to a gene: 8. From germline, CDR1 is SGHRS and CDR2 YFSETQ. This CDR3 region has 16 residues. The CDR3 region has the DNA TGCGCCAGCAGCTTGGGACAGGGTGGTGACTCAGATACGCAGTATTTT. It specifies CASSLGQGGDSDTQYF.

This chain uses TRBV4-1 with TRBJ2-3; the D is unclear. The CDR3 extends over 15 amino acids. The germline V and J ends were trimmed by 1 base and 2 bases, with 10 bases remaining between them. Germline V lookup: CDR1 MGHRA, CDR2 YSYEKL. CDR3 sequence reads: CASSQGLFDTDTQYF. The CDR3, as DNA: TGCGCCAGCAGCCAAGGGCTGTTCGACACAGATACGCAGTATTTT.

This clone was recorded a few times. The CDR3 is CASSAGTGVMDTQYF. CDR3 in DNA: TGTGCCAGCAGCGCCGGGACAGGGGTCATGGATACGCAGTATTTT. The V and J genes are TRBV9 and TRBJ2-3; 10 bases match TRBD1. Germline V lookup: CDR1 SGDLS, CDR2 YYNGEE. The ends lost 3 bases at V and 6 bases at J; junction bases unmatched: 7. The CDR3 covers 15 residues.

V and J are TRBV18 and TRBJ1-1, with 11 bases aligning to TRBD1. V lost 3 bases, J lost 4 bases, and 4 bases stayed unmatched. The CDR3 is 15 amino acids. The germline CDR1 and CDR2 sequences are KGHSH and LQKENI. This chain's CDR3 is CASSPVGTGGTEAFF. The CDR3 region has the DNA TGTGCCAGCTCACCGGTTGGGACAGGGGGCACTGAAGCTTTCTTT.

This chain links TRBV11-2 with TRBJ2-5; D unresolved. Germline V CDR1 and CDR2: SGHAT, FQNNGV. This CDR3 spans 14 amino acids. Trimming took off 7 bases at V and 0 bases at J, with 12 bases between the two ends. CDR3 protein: CASNFRGNQETQYF. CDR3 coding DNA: TGTGCCAGCAACTTTCGCGGTAACCAAGAGACCCAGTACTTC.

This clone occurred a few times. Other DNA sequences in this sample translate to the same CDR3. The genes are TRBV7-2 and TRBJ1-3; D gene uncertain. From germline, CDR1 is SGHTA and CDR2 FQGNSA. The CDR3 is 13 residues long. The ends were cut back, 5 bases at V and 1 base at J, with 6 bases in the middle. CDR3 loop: CASSLGSGNTIYF. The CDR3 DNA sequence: TGTGCCAGCAGCCTCGGGTCTGGAAACACCATATATTTT.

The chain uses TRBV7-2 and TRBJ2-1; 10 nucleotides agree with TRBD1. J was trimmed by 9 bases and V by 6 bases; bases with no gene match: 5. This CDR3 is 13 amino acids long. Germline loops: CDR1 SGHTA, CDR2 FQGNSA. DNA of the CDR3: TGTGCCAGCAGGCCGACAGGGGGCGGTGAGCAGTTCTTC. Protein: CASRPTGGGEQFF.

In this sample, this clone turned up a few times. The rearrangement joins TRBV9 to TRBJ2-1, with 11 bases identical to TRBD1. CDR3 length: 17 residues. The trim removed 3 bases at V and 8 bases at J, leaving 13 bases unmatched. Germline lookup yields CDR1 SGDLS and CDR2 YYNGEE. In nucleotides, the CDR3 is TGTGCCAGCAGCGAAGGGAGGACAGGGGGCGCGTTTGATGAGCAGTTCTTC. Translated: CASSEGRTGGAFDEQFF. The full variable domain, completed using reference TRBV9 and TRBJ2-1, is DSGVTQTPKHLITATGQRVTLRCSPRSGDLSVYWYQQSLDQGLQFLIQYYNGEERAKGNILERFSAQQFPDLHSELNLSSLELGDSALYFCASSEGRTGGAFDEQFFGPGTRLTVL.

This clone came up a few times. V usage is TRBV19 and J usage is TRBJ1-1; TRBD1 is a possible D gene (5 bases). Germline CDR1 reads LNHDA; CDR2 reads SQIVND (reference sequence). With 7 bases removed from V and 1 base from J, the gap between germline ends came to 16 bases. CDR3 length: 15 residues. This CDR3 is CASNTIGTANTEAFF. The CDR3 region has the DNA TGTGCCAGTAACACCATCGGGACGGCGAACACTGAAGCTTTCTTT.

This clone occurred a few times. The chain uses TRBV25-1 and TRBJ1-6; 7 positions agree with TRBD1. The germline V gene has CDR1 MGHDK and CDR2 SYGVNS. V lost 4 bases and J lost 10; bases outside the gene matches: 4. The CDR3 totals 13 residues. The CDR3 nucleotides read TGTGCCAGCAGTGGATACAGGGGATCACCCCTCCACTTT. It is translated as CASSGYRGSPLHF. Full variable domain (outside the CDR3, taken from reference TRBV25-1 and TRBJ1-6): EADIYQTPRYLVIGTGKKITLECSQTMGHDKMYWYQQDPGMELHLIHYSYGVNSTEKGDLSSESTVSRIRTEHFPLTLESARPSHTSQYLCASSGYRGSPLHFGNGTRLTVT.

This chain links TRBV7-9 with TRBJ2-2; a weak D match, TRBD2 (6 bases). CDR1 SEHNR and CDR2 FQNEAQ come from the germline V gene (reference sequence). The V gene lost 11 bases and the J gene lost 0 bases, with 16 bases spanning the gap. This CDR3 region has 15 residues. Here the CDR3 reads CAPRAAGTNTGELFF. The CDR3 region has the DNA TGTGCCCCCCGGGCGGCGGGGACGAACACCGGGGAGCTGTTTTTT.

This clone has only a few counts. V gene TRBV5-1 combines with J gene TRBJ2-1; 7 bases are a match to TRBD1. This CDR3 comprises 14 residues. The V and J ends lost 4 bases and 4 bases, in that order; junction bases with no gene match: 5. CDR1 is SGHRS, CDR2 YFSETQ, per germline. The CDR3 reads CASSQGDLYNEQFF. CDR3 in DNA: TGCGCCAGCAGCCAGGGGGACCTTTACAATGAGCAGTTCTTC.

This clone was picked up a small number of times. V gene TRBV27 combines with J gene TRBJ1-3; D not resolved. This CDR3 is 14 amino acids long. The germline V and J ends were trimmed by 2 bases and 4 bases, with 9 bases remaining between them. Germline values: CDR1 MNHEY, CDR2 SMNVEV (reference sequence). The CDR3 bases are TGTGCCAGCAGTTTAACCGGGTGGGGAAACACCATATATTTT. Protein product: CASSLTGWGNTIYF.

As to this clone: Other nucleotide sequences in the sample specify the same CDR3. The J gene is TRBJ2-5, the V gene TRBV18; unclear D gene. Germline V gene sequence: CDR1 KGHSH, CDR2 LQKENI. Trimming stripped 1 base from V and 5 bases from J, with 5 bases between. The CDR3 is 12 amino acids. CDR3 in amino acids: CASSPLGETQYF. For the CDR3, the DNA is TGTGCCAGCTCACCACTAGGGGAGACCCAGTACTTC.